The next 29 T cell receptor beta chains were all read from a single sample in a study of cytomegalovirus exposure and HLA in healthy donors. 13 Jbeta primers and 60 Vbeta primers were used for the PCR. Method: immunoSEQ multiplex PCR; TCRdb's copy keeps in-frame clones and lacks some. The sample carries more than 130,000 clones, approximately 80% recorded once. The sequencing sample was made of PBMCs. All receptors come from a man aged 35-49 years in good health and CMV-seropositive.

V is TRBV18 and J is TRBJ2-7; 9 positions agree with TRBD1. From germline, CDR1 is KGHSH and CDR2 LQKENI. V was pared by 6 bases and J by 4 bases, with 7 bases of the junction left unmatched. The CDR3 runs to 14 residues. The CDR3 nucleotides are TGTGCCAGCTCCCCGGGGGGACAGGGATACGAGCAGTACTTC. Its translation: CASSPGGQGYEQYF.

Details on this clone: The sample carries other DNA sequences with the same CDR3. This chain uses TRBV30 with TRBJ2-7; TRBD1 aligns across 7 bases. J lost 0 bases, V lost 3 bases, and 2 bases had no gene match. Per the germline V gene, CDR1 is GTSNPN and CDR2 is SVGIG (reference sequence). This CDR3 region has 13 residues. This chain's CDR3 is CAWSRDSSYEQYF. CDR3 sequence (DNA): TGTGCCTGGAGCCGGGACAGCTCCTACGAGCAGTACTTC.

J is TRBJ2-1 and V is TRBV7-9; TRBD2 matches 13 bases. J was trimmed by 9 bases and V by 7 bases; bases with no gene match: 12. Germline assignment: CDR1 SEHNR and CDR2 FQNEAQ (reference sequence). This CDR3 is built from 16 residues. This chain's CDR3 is CASTLRGTSGMREQFF. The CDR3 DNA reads TGTGCCAGCACCTTGCGCGGGACTAGCGGGATGCGTGAGCAGTTCTTC.

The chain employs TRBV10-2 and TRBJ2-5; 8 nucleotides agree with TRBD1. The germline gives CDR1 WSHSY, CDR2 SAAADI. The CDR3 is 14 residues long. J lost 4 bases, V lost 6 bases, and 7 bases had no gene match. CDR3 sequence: CASREGQGRETQYF. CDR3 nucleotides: TGCGCCAGCAGGGAAGGACAGGGACGAGAGACCCAGTACTTC.

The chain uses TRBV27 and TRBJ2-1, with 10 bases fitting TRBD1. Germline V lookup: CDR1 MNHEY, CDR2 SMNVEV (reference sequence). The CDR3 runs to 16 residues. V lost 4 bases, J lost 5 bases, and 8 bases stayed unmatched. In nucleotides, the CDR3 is TGTGCCAGCAGTTCCTACCGACAGGGGGCGAACAATGAGCAGTTCTTC. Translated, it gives CASSSYRQGANNEQFF.

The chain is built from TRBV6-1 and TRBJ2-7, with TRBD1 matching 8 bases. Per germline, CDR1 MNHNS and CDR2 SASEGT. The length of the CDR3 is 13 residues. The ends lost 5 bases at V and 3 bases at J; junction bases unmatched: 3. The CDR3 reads CASSKQGVYEQYF. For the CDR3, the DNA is TGTGCCAGCAGTAAACAGGGGGTCTACGAGCAGTACTTC.

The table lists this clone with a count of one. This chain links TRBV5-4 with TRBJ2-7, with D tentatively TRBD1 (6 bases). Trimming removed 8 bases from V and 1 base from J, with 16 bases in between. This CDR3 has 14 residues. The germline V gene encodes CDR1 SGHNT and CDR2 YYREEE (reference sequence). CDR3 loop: CASSLQGMSYEQYF. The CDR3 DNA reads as TGTGCCAGTTCGCTACAGGGTATGTCCTACGAGCAGTACTTC. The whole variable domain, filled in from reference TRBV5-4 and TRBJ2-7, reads ETGVTQSPTHLIKTRGQQVTLRCSSQSGHNTVSWYQQALGQGPQFIFQYYREEENGRGNFPPRFSGLQFPNYSSELNVNALELDDSALYLCASSLQGMSYEQYFGPGTRLTVT.

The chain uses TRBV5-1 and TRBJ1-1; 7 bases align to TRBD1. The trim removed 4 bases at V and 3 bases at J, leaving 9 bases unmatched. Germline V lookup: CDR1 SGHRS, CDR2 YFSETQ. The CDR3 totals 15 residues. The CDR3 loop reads CASSPGGVGDTEAFF. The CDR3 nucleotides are TGCGCCAGCAGCCCAGGGGGAGTAGGAGACACTGAAGCTTTCTTT.

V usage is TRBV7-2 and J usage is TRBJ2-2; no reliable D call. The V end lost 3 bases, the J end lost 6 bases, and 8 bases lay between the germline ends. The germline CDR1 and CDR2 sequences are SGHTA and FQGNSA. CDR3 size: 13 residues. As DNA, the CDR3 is TGTGCCAGCAGCTTTCCGAGGCCCGGGGAGCTGTTTTTT. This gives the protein CASSFPRPGELFF.

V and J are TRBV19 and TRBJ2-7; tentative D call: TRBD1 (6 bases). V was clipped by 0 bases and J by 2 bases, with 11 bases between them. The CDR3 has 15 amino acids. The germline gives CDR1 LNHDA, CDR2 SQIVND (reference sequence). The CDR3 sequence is CASSIETGSTYEQYF. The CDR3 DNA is TGTGCCAGTAGTATAGAGACAGGTTCTACCTACGAGCAGTACTTC.

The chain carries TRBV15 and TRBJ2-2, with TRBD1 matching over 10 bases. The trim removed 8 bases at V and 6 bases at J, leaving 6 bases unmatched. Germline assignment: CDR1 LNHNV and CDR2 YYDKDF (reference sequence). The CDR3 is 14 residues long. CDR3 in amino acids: CATEGQGPPGELFF. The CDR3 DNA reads TGTGCCACCGAGGGACAGGGGCCGCCCGGGGAGCTGTTTTTT.

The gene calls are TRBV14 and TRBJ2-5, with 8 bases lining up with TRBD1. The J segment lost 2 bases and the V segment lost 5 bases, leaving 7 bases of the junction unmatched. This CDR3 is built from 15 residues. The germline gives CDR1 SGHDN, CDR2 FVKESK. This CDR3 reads CASSGRQGFQETQYF. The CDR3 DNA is TGTGCCAGCAGCGGTAGACAGGGGTTTCAAGAGACCCAGTACTTC.

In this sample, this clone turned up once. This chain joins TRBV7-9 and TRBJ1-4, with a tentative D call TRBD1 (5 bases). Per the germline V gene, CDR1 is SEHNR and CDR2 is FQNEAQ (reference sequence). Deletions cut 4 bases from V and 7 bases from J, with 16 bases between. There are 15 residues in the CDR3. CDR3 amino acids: CASSSLGGSSEKLFF. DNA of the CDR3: TGTGCCAGCAGCTCCCTCGGGGGTAGTAGTGAAAAACTGTTTTTT.

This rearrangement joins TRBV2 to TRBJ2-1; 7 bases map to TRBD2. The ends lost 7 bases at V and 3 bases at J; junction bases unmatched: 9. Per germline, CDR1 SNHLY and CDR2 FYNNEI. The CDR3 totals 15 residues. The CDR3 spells CASTGRAGVYNEQFF. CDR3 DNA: TGTGCCAGCACGGGCAGGGCGGGAGTCTACAATGAGCAGTTCTTC.

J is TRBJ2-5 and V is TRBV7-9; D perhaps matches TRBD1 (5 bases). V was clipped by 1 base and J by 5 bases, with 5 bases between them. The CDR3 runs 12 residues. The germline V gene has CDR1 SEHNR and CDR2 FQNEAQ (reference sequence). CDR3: CASSLDRETQYF. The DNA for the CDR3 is TGTGCCAGCAGCTTAGACAGGGAGACCCAGTACTTC.

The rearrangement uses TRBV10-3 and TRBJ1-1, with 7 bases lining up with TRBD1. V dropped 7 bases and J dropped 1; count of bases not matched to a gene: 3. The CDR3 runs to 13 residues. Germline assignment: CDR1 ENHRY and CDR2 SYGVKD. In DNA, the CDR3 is TGTGCCATCATGGGGACAGAGAACACTGAAGCTTTCTTT. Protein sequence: CAIMGTENTEAFF.

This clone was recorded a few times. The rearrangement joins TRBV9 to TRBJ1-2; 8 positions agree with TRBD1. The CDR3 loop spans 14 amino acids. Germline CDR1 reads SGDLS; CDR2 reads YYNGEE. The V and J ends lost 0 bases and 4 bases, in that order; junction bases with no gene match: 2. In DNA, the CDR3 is TGTGCCAGCAGCGTAGCCCAGGGGGCCTATGGCTACACCTTC. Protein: CASSVAQGAYGYTF.

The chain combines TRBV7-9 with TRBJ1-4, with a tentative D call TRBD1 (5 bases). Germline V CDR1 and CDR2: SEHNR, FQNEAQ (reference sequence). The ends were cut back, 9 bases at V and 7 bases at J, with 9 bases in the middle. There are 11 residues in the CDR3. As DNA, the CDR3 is TGTGCCAGTCAGGGTAGTGAAAAACTGTTTTTT. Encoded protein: CASQGSEKLFF.

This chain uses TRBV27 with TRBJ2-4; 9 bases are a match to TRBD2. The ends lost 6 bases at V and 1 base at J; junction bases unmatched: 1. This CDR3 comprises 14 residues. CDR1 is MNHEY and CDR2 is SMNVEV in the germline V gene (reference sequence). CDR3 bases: TGTGCCAGCAGGGCGGGAGGGGCCAAAAACATTCAGTACTTC. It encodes CASRAGGAKNIQYF.

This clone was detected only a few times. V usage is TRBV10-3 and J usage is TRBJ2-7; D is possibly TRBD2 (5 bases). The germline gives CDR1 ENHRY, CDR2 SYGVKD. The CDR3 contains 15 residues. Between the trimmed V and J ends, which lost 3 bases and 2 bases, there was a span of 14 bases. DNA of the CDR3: TGTGCCATCAGTGAAGGGTGGGAGAGCCCCTACGAGCAGTACTTC. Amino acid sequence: CAISEGWESPYEQYF.

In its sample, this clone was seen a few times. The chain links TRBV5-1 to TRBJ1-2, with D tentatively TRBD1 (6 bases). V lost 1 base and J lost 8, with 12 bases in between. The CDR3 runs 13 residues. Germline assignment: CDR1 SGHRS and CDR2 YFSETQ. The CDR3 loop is CASSLTGLGGYTF. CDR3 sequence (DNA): TGCGCCAGCAGCTTGACAGGGCTAGGGGGCTACACCTTC.

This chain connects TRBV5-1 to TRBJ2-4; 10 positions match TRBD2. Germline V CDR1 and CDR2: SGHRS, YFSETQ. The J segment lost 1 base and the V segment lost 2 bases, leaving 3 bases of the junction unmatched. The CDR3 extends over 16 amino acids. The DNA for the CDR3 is TGCGCCAGCAGCTTAGAGCGGGGGGGGGCCAAAAACATTCAGTACTTC. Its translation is CASSLERGGAKNIQYF.

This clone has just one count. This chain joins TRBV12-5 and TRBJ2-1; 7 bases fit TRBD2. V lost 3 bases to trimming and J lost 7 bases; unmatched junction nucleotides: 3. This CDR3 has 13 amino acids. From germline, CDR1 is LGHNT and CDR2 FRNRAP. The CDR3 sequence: CASGFGAGNEQFF. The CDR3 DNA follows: TGTGCTAGTGGTTTTGGAGCGGGGAATGAGCAGTTCTTC.

The CDR3 DNA is TGCGCCAGCAGCCCAGACAGTGGCAAAAACATTCAGTACTTC. Its protein is CASSPDSGKNIQYF. The gene calls are TRBV5-1 and TRBJ2-4, with D possibly matching TRBD1 (5 bases). In germline, CDR1 is SGHRS, CDR2 YFSETQ. Deletions cut 4 bases from V and 3 bases from J, with 11 bases between. The CDR3 length is 14 residues.

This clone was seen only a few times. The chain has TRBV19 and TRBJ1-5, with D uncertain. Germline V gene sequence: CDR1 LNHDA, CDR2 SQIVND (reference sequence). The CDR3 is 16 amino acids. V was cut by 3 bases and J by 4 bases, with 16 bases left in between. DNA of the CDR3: TGTGCCAGTAGTATCGACCCCCGGCGAGGGAATCAGCCCCAGCATTTT. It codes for CASSIDPRRGNQPQHF.

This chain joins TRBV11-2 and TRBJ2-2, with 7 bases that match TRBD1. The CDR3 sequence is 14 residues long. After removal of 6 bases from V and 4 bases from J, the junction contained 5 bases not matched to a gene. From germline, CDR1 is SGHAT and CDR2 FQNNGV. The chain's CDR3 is CASRTGTVTGELFF. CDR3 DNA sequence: TGTGCCAGCAGAACCGGGACAGTCACCGGGGAGCTGTTTTTT.

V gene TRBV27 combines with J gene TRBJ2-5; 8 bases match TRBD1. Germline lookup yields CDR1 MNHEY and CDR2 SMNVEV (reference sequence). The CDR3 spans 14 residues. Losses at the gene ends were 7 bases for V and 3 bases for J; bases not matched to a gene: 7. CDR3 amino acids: CASKRTDREETQYF. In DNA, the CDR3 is TGTGCCAGCAAGAGAACGGACAGGGAAGAGACCCAGTACTTC.

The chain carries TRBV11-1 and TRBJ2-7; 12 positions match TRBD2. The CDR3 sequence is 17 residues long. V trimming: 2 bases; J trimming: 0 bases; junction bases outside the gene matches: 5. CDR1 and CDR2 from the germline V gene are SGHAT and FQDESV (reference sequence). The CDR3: CASSLSLAGGSSYEQYF. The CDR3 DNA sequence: TGTGCCAGCAGCTTATCTCTAGCGGGAGGGAGCTCCTACGAGCAGTACTTC.

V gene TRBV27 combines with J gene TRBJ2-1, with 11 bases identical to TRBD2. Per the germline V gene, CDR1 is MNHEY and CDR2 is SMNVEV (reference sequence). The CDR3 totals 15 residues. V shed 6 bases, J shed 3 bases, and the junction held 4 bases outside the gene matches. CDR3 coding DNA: TGTGCCAGCAGCTTCCTAGCGGGAGGCTACAATGAGCAGTTCTTC. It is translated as CASSFLAGGYNEQFF.